The 7 T cell receptor beta chains given below trace back to one sample, sequenced in a study of vaccination effects on CD4 cells after COVID-19. Data came from immunoSEQ multiplex PCR; TCRdb stores just in-frame clones and leaves some out. This table has tens of thousands of clones, 73% appearing once. For these receptors, no antigen is known. The ViraFEST assay expanded antigen-specific CD4+ T cells with viral peptide pools before sequencing. The authors isolated CD4+ T cells after 10 days of culture. Material: CD4+ T cells from PBMCs cultured with HCoV-229E spike peptides, obtained before COVID-19 vaccination. These receptors were collected from a human donor who received a COVID-19 vaccine.

The V and J genes are TRBV27 and TRBJ1-2; TRBD1 aligns across 9 bases. Germline CDR1 is MNHEY and CDR2 is SMNVEV (reference sequence). This CDR3 has 15 residues. V gave up 2 bases and J gave up 11 bases; unmatched junction bases: 12. The CDR3 region is CASSLGGQGISGYTF. DNA of the CDR3: TGTGCCAGCAGTTTAGGGGGACAGGGAATTAGTGGGTACACCTTC.

V usage is TRBV6-4 and J usage is TRBJ2-3; 8 nucleotides agree with TRBD2. The CDR3 is 16 amino acids. The V gene's germline CDR1 is MRHNA and CDR2 SNTAGT. V gave up 2 bases and J gave up 3 bases; unmatched junction bases: 7. CDR3 protein: CASSDLGGGGTDTQYF. The CDR3 DNA sequence: TGTGCCAGCAGTGACCTGGGAGGCGGGGGGACAGATACGCAGTATTTT.

The chain couples TRBV7-9 to TRBJ2-3, with 9 bases aligning to TRBD1. Germline V lookup: CDR1 SEHNR, CDR2 FQNEAQ (reference sequence). The CDR3 is 15 amino acids. Trimming at V came to 1 base and at J to 8 bases, leaving 7 bases not matched to a gene. CDR3 DNA: TGTGCCAGCAGCTTAGGGGACAGGGTCGGGGCTACGCAGTATTTT. Translated, it gives CASSLGDRVGATQYF.

V and J are TRBV7-2 and TRBJ2-1; TRBD2 aligns across 9 bases. This CDR3 contains 15 residues. V shed 0 bases and J 9 bases; nucleotides not matched to a gene: 6. Per the germline V gene, CDR1 is SGHTA and CDR2 is FQGNSA. CDR3 DNA: TGTGCCAGCAGCTTAGCCGGCGGGGGGGCCCTTGAGCAGTTCTTC. Translation gives CASSLAGGGALEQFF.

The chain couples TRBV14 to TRBJ1-2; D not resolved. This CDR3 region has 16 residues. V lost 0 bases and J 2 bases, leaving 13 bases between the germline ends. Germline-derived CDR1 and CDR2 are SGHDN and FVKESK. CDR3 coding DNA: TGTGCCAGCAGCCAAGATTATTCTGGGATCAACTATGGCTACACCTTC. Its translation: CASSQDYSGINYGYTF.

The chain uses TRBV30 and TRBJ1-5; a weak D match, TRBD1 (6 bases). V was pared by 0 bases and J by 3 bases, with 12 bases between. CDR1 and CDR2 (germline): GTSNPN, SVGIG (reference sequence). The CDR3 is 15 amino acids. The CDR3 loop reads CAWSVPNRDNQPQHF. CDR3 in DNA: TGTGCCTGGAGTGTCCCTAACAGGGACAATCAGCCCCAGCATTTT.

V and J are TRBV5-4 and TRBJ2-1; TRBD2 matches 8 bases. The CDR3 has 15 residues. J was trimmed by 10 bases and V by 3 bases; bases with no gene match: 12. CDR1 and CDR2 from the germline V gene are SGHNT and YYREEE (reference sequence). The CDR3 loop is CASSSGGTRGSEQFF. As DNA, the CDR3 is TGTGCCAGCAGCTCCGGTGGGACTAGGGGCTCGGAGCAGTTCTTC. The full variable domain, in which reference TRBV5-4 and TRBJ2-1 provide the parts outside the CDR3, is ETGVTQSPTHLIKTRGQQVTLRCSSQSGHNTVSWYQQALGQGPQFIFQYYREEENGRGNFPPRFSGLQFPNYSSELNVNALELDDSALYLCASSSGGTRGSEQFFGPGTRLTVL.